This TCR beta chain was captured by sequencing in a study of Graves' ophthalmopathy and Graves' hyperthyroidism. Findings and limits, study-wide: The authors also found most expanded thyroid clonotypes above 0.001 frequency in blood. Ophthalmopathy progression predictions by the model showed about 75% specificity and about 70% sensitivity.

Amplified TCR beta CDR3 regions were obtained using RNA transcripts as template. First-round RT-PCR relied on HTBI primers, and a second-round multiplex PCR came next. TCRdb processed the multiplex PCR reads anew with MiXCR; each CDR3 protein has one entry. This sample carries 340,000 or so distinct CDR3 sequences, 15% to 20% of them seen once, and the ten largest clones take about 12%. CDR3 length equals 19 residues. Trimming cost V 2 bases and J 0 bases, with 17 bases left between them. Germline CDR1 reads SEHNR; CDR2 reads FQNEAQ (reference sequence). This clonotype came up many times. Antigen unknown.

Sequencing was done on a sample of peripheral blood. This chain links TRBV7-9 with TRBJ1-6; tentatively, D is TRBD1 (5 bases). The clonotype was recovered from an adult man with Graves' ophthalmopathy. The CDR3 region has the DNA TGTGCCAGCAGCTTATCCAGGGACTTCCTCAGCTCCTATAATTCACCCCTCCACTTT. Its protein is CASSLSRDFLSSYNSPLHF. The whole variable domain, filled in from reference TRBV7-9 and TRBJ1-6, reads DTGVSQNPRHKITKRGQNVTFRCDPISEHNRLYWYRQTLGQGPEFLTYFQNEAQLEKSRLLSDRFSAERPKGSFSTLEIQRTEQGDSAMYLCASSLSRDFLSSYNSPLHFGNGTRLTVT.